This record looks at one T cell receptor (beta chain) sequence and its context. Its target antigen remains unknown. No much larger clone is present one base from it, and per-base qualities are unavailable. The source of the sample is a study of T cell repertoires in cytomegalovirus infection (dated by TCRdb to between 2018 and 2020). Study-wide context: Peptide stimulations targeted recently identified HLA-C-restricted CMV epitopes, whose presentation resists viral immunomodulation, together with well-studied HLA-B-restricted epitopes. Donor HLA type was relevant to the analysis, because carriage of CMV infection together with the matching HLA type was indicated by public TCR beta signatures.

Reading from cysteine to phenylalanine, the CDR3 counts 14 amino acids. Just CDR3 DNA is preserved here, 42 bases in frame from base 1. From the germline V gene (reference sequence), CDR1 is DFQATT and CDR2 is SNEGSKA. The V and J ends are trimmed by 0 bases and 4 bases, leaving 12 bases between them. Study-wide conclusions, independent of this receptor: The ex vivo response was dominated by HLA-C-restricted CMV-specific TCR beta clonotypes, and the single most frequent clonotype in two of eight donors was supplied by these HLA-C-restricted clonotypes. Carriers of CMV infection plus the relevant HLA type were discriminated by the cumulative frequency of public TCR beta family members in the study cohort and in an independent 352-donor cohort.

The instrument was an Illumina HiSeq 1500. TCRdb applied fastp at Q25 and MiXCR to the public reads, then kept only in-frame beta chains. Merged by CDR3 protein, the rows form single entries marked with the most common genes and DNA. A total of about 830,000 distinct CDR3 sequences appear in this sample, over 25% of them only once. Around 12% of the sample lies in the top ten. The label giving this sample's treatment or condition can be read as: in vitro stimulation with specific CMV peptide epitopes to enrich CMV-specific T cells. This sequence was found in a human donor in good health (CMV status not recorded). Some clones in this sample may be carry-over from other donors' samples. The V gene is TRBV20-1 and the J gene is TRBJ1-2, with a weak D call of TRBD1 (5 bases match). Sequenced here: cultured CD8+ T cells from PBMCs, sampled from culture after CMV antigen stimulation. The DNA sequence follows: TGCAGTGCTAGAGATAGGGGCCAGGGCTATGGCTACACCTTC. Its protein is CSARDRGQGYGYTF.